This T cell receptor (beta chain) was recorded in a study of blood T cell repertoires in COVID-19. Study-level information: The samples span acute and convalescent COVID-19 from the United States, Italy and Spain.

Original data processing: Amplification with reference gene primers provided the estimates of nucleated cell counts. The repertoire was sequenced with immunoSEQ multiplex PCR; TCRdb's copy has only in-frame clones and lacks some. The D gene and trimming were derived from the DNA, and the V and J assignments and clone size from that table. Of 75,000 or so clones listed, around 82% are singletons. Germline CDR1 and CDR2: MGHDK and SYGVNS. After removal of 5 bases from V and 4 bases from J, the junction contained 7 bases not matched to a gene. This CDR3 has 16 amino acids. This receptor was obtained from a man aged 60 to 69 with acute or convalescent COVID-19. The chain links TRBV25-1 to TRBJ2-3, with 12 nucleotides matching TRBD2. Sequenced sample: peripheral blood. CDR3 protein: CASSPTSGRRADTQYF. The CDR3 nucleotides read TGTGCCAGCAGTCCGACTAGCGGGAGAAGGGCAGATACGCAGTATTTT.